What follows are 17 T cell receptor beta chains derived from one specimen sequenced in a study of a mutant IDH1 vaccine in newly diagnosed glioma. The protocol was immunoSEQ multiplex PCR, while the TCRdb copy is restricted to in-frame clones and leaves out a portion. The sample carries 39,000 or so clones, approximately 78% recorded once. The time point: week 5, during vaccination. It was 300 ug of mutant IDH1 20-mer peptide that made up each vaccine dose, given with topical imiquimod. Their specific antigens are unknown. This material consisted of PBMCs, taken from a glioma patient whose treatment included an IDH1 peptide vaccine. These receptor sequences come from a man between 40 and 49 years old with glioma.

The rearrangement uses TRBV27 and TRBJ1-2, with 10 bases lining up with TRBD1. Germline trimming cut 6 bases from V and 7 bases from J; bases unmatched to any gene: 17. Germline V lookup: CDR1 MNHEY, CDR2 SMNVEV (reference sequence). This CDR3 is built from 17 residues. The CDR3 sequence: CASRSGTGASEGRGYTF. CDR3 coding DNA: TGTGCCAGCAGATCCGGGACAGGGGCGTCAGAGGGTCGTGGCTACACCTTC.

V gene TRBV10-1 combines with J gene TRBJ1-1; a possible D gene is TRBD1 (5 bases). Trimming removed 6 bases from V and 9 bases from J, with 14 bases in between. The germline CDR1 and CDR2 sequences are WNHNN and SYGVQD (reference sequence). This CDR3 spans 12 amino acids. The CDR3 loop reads CASSRQPSKAFF. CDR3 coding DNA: TGCGCCAGCAGCAGACAGCCTTCGAAAGCTTTCTTT.

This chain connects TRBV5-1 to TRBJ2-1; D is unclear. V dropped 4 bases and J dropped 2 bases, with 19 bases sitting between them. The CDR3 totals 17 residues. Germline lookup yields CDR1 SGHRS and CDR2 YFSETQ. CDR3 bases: TGCGCCAGCAGCGCCGGATCGTTCCTGGACGCCTACAATGAGCAGTTCTTC. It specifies CASSAGSFLDAYNEQFF. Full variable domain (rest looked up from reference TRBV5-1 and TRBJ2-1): KAGVTQTPRYLIKTRGQQVTLSCSPISGHRSVSWYQQTPGQGLQFLFEYFSETQRNKGNFPGRFSGRQFSNSRSEMNVSTLELGDSALYLCASSAGSFLDAYNEQFFGPGTRLTVL.

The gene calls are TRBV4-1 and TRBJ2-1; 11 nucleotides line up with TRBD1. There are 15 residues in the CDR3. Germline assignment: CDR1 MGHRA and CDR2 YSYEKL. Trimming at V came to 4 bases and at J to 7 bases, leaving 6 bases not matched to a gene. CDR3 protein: CASSPGQGARNEQFF. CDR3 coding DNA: TGCGCCAGCAGCCCCGGACAGGGGGCGAGGAATGAGCAGTTCTTC.

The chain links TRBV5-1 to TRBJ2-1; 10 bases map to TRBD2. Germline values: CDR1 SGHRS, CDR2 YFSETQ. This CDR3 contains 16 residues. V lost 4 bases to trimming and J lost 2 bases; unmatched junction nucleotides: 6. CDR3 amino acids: CASSQGLAVTYNEQFF. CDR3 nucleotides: TGCGCCAGCAGCCAAGGACTAGCGGTTACCTACAATGAGCAGTTCTTC.

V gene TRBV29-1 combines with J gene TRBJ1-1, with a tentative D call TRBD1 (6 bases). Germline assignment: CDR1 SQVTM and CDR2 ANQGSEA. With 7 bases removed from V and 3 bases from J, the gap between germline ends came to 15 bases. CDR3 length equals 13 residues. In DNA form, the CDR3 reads TGCAGCGCAGGGGTACGTGGAGACACTGAAGCTTTCTTT. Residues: CSAGVRGDTEAFF.

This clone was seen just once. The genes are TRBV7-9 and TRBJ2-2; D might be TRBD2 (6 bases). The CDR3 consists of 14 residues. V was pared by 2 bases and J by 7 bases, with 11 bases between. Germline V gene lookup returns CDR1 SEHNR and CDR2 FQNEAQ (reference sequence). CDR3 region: CASSLWGVNGELFF. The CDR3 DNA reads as TGTGCCAGCAGCTTATGGGGGGTGAACGGGGAGCTGTTTTTT. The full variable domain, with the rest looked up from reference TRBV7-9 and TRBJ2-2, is DTGVSQNPRHKITKRGQNVTFRCDPISEHNRLYWYRQTLGQGPEFLTYFQNEAQLEKSRLLSDRFSAERPKGSFSTLEIQRTEQGDSAMYLCASSLWGVNGELFFGEGSRLTVL.

CDR3 in DNA: TGTGCCAGTAGTTCCCCAGGTTCAGCTGGGAGCACTGAAGCTTTCTTT. This codes for CASSSPGSAGSTEAFF. J is TRBJ1-1 and V is TRBV19; D not certain. Trimming cost V 5 bases and J 4 bases, with 20 bases left between them. Germline V gene data show CDR1 as LNHDA and CDR2 as SQIVND (reference sequence). CDR3 length equals 16 residues.

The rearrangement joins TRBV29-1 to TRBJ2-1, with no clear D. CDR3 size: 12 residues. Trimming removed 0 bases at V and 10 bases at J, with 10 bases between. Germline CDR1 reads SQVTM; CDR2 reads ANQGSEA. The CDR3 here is CSVEDHPLEQFF. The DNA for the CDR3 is TGCAGCGTTGAAGATCATCCGCTCGAGCAGTTCTTC.

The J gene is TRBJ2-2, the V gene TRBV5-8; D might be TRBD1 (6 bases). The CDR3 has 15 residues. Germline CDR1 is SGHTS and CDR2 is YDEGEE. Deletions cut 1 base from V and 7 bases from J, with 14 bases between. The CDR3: CASSLTGSLVGELFF. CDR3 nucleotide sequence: TGTGCCAGCAGCTTGACAGGGAGCCTGGTCGGGGAGCTGTTTTTT.

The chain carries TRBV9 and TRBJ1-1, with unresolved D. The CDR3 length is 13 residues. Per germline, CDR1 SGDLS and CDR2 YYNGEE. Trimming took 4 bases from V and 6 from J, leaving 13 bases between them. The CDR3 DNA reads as TGTGCCAGCAGCACGGTGAAGCGCGCTGAAGCTTTCTTT. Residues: CASSTVKRAEAFF.

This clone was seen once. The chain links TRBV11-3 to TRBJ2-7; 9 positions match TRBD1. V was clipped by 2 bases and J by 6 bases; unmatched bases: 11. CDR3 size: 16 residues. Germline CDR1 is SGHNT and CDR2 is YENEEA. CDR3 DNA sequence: TGTGCCAGCAGCTTACCCGAGAAGGACAGGGGCGGCGAGCAGTACTTC. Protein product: CASSLPEKDRGGEQYF.

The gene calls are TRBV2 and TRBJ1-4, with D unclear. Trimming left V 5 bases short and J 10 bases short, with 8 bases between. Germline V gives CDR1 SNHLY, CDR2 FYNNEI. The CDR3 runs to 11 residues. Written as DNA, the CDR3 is TGTGCCAGCAGTCTACGCGTAAAACTGTTTTTT. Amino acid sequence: CASSLRVKLFF.

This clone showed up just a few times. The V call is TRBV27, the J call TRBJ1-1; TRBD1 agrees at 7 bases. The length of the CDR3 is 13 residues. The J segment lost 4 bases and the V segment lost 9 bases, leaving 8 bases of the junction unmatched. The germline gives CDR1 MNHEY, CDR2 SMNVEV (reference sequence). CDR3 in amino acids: CASRQGTGTEAFF. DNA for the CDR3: TGTGCCAGTCGACAGGGAACGGGCACTGAAGCTTTCTTT.

The CDR3 DNA sequence: TGTGCCAGCAGTGAAGTGGGGTTAAGCAATCAGCCCCAGCATTTT. Amino acids: CASSEVGLSNQPQHF. The chain is built from TRBV2 and TRBJ1-5; D not resolved. Between the trimmed V and J ends, which lost 1 base and 1 base, there was a span of 8 bases. Germline CDR1 reads SNHLY; CDR2 reads FYNNEI. This CDR3 is 15 amino acids long. Based on the CDR3 plus reference TRBV2 and TRBJ1-5, the full variable domain is EPEVTQTPSHQVTQMGQEVILRCVPISNHLYFYWYRQILGQKVEFLVSFYNNEISEKSEIFDDQFSVERPDGSNFTLKIRSTKLEDSAMYFCASSEVGLSNQPQHFGDGTRLSIL.

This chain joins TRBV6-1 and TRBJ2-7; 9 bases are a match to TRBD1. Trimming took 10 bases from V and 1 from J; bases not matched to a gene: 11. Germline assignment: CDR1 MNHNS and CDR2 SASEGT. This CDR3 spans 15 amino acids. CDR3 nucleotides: TGTGCCATCCTTCCAGACAGGGGGTCGTCCTACGAGCAGTACTTC. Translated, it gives CAILPDRGSSYEQYF.

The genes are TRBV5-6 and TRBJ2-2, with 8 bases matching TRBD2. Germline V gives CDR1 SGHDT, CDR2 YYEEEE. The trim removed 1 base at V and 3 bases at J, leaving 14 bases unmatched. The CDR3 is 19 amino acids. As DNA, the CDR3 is TGTGCCAGCAGCTTGCAACGTGCTGGAGGACTAGCCGACACCGGGGAGCTGTTTTTT. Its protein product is CASSLQRAGGLADTGELFF. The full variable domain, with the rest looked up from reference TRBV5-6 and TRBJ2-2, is DAGVTQSPTHLIKTRGQQVTLRCSPKSGHDTVSWYQQALGQGPQFIFQYYEEEERQRGNFPDRFSGHQFPNYSSELNVNALLLGDSALYLCASSLQRAGGLADTGELFFGEGSRLTVL.